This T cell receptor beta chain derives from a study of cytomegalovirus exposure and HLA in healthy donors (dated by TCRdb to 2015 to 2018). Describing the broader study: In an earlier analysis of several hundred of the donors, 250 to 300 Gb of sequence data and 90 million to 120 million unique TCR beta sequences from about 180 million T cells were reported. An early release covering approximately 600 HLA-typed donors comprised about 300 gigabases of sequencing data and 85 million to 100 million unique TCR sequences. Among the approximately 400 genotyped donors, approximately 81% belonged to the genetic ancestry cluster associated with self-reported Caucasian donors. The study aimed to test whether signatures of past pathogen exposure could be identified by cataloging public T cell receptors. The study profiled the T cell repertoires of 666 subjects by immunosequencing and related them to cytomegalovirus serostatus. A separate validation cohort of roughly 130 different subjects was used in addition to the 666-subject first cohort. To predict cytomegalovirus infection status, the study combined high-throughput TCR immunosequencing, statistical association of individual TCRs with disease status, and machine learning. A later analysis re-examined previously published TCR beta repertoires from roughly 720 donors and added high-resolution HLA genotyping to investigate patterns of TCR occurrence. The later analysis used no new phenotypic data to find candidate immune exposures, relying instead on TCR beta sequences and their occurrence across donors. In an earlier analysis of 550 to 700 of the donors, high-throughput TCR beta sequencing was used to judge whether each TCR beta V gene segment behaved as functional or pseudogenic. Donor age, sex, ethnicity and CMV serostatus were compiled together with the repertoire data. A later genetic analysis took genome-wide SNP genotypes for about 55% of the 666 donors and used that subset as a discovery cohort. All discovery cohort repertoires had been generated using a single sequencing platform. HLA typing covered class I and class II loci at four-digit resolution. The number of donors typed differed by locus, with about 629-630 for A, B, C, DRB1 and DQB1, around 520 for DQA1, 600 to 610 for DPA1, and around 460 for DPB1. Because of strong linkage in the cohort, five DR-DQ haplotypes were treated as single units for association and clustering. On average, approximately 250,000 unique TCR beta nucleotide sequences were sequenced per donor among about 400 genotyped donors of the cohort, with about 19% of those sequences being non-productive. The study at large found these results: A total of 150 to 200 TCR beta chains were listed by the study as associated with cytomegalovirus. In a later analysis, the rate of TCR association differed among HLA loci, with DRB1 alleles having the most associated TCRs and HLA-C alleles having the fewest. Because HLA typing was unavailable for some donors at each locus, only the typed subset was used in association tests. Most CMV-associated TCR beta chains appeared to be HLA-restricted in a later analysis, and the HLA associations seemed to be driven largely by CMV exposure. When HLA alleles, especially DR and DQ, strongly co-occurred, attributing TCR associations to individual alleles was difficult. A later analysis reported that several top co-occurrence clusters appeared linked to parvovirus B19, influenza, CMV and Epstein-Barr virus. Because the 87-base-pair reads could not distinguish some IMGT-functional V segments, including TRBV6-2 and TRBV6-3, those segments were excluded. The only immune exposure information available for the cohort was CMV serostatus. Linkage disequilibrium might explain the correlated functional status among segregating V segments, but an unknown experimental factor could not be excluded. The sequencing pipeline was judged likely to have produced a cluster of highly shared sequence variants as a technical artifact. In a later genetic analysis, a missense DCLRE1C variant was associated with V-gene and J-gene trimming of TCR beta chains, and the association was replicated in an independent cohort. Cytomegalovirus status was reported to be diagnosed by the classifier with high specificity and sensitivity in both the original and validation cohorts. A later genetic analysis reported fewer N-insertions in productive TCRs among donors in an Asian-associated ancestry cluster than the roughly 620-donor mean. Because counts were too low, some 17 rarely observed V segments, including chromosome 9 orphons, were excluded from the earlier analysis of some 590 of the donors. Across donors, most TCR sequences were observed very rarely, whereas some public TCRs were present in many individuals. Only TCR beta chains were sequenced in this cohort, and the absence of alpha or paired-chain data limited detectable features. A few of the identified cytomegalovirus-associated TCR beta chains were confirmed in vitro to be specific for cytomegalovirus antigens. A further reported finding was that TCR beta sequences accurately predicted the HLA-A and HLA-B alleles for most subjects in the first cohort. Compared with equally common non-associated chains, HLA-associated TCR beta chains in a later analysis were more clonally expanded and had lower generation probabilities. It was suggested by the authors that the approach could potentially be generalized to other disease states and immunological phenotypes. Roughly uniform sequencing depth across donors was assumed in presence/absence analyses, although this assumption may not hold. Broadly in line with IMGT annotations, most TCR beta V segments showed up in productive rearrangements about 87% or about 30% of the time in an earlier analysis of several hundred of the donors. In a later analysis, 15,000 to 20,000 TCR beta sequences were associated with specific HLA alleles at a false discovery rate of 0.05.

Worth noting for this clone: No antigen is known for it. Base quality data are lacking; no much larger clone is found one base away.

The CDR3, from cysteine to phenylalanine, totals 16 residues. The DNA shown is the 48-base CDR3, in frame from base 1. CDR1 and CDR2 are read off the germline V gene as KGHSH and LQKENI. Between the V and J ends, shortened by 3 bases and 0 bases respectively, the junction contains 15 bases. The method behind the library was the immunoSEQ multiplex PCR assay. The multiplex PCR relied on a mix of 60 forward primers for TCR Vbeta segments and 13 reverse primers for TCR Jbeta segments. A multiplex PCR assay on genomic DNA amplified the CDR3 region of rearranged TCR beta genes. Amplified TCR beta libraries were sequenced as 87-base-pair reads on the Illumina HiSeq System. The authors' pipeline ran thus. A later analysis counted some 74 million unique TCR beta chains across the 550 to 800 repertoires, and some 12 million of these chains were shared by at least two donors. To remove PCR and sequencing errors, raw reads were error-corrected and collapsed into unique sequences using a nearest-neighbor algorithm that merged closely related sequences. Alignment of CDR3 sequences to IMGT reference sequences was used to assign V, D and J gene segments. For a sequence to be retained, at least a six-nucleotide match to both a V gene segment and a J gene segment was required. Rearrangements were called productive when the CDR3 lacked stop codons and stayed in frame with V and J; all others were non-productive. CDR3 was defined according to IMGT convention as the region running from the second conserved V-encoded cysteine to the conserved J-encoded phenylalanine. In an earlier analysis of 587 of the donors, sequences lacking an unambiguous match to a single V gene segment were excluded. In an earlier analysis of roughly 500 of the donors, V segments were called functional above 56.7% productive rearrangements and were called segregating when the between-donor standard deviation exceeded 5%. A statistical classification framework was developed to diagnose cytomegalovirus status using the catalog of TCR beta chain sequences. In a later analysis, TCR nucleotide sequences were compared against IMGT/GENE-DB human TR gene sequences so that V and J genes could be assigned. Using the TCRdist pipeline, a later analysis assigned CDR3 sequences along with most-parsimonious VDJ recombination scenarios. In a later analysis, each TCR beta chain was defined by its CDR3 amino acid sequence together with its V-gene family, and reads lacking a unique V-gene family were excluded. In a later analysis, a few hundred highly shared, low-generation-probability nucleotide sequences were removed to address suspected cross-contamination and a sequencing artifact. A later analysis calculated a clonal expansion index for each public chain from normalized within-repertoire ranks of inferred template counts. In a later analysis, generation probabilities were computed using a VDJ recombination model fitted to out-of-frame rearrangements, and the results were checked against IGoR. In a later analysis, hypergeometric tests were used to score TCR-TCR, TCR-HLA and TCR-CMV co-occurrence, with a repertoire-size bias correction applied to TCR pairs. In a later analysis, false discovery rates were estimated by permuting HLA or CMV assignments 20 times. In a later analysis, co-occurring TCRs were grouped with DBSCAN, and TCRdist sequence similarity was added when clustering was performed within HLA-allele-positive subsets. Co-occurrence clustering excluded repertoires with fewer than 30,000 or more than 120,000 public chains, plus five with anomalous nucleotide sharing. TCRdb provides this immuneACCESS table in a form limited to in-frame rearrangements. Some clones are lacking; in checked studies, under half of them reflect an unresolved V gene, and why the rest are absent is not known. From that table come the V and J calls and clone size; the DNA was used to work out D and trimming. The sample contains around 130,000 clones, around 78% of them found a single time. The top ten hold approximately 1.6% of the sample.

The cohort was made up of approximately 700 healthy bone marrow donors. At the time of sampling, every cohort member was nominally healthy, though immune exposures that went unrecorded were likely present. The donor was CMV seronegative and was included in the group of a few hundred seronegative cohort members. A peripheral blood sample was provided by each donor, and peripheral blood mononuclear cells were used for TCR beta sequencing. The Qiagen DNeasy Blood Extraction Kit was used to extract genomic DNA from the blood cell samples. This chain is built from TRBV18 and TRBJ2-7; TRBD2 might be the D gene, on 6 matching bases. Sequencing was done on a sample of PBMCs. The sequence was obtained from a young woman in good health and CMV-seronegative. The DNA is TGTGCCAGCTCACCTCCCGGACGGGGGAGCTCCTACGAGCAGTACTTC. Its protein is CASSPPGRGSSYEQYF.